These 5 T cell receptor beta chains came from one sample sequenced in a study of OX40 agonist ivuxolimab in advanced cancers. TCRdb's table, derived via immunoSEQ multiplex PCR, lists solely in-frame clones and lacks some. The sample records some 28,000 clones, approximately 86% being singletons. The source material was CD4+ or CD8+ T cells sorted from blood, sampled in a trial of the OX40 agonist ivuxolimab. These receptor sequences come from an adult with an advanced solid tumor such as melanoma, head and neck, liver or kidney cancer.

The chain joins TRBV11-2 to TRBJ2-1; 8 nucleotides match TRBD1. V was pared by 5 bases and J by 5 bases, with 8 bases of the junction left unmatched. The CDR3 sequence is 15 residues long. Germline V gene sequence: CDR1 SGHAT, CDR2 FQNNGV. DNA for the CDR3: TGTGCCAGCAGCCCTGGACAGGGTGGGGACAATGAGCAGTTCTTC. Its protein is CASSPGQGGDNEQFF.

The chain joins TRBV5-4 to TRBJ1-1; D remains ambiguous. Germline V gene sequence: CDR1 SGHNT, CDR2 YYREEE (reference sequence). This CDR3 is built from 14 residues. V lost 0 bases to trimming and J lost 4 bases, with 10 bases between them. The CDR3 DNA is TGTGCCAGCAGCTTGGAGTCGGGGAGCACTGAAGCTTTCTTT. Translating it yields CASSLESGSTEAFF.

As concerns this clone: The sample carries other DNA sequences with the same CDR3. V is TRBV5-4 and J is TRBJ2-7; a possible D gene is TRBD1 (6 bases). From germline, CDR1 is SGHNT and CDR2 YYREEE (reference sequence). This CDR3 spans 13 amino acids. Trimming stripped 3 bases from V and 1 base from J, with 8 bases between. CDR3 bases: TGTGCCAGCAGCTCTCAGGGGTCCTACGAGCAGTACTTC. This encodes CASSSQGSYEQYF.

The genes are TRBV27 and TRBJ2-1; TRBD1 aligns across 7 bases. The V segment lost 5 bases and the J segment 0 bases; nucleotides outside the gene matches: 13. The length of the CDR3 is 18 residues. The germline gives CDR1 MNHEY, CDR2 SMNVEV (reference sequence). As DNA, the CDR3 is TGTGCCAGCAGTCTCTTCCAGACAGGGACGAGCTCCTACAATGAGCAGTTCTTC. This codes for CASSLFQTGTSSYNEQFF.

CDR3 DNA sequence: TGTGCCAGCAGTTTATCCCAACTAGCGGGGGGGCGGGCGTTGGCCACAGATACGCAGTATTTT. Protein: CASSLSQLAGGRALATDTQYF. The chain links TRBV27 to TRBJ2-3; TRBD2 matches 13 bases. CDR3 length equals 21 residues. From germline, CDR1 is MNHEY and CDR2 SMNVEV (reference sequence). J was trimmed by 2 bases and V by 0 bases; bases with no gene match: 14.